The rows below give T cell receptor beta chains drawn from one sample of a study of T cell clones after liver transplantation. Some clones are missing from TCRdb's copy, which holds only in-frame ones; the method was immunoSEQ multiplex PCR. The top ten hold 0.75% to 0.85% of the sample, which has about 120,000 clones, 90% seen once. The specimen comprised CD4+ T cells from blood, sampled 12 months after liver transplant. The receptors originated from a human patient who received a liver transplant. Some of the T cells may derive from the graft donor. Each CDR3 is given with its conserved first and last residue. The order of the fields is J gene, V gene, D gene, clone size, CDR3 protein, CDR3 DNA. A D gene is named only where the DNA matches it firmly. Some rows mark clone size as missing; the rest say once, few, many or name a class of expanded clone.

TRBJ1-5 | TRBV6-1 | - | - | CASRYLGGFNQPQHF | TGTGCCAGCAGATATCTGGGGGGGTTTAATCAGCCCCAGCATTTT
TRBJ1-4 | TRBV7-2 | - | - | CASSLGLGGEKLFF | TGTGCCAGCAGCTTAGGTCTAGGGGGGGAAAAACTGTTTTTT
TRBJ2-5 | TRBV28 | TRBD2 | - | CASSTGLAGETQYF | TGTGCCAGCAGTACGGGACTAGCGGGAGAGACCCAGTACTTC
TRBJ2-1 | TRBV11-2 | TRBD2 | - | CASSLSGLANNEQFF | TGTGCCAGCAGCTTGTCGGGACTAGCAAATAATGAGCAGTTCTTC
TRBJ1-2 | TRBV7-9 | - | - | CASSQGDLANYGYTF | TGTGCCAGCAGCCAAGGGGATTTGGCTAACTATGGCTACACCTTC
TRBJ2-5 | TRBV29-1 | - | once | CTATGLVETQYF | TGCACCGCGACAGGTCTTGTAGAGACCCAGTACTTC
TRBJ2-2 | TRBV5-1 | - | - | CASSWQEVGELFF | TGCGCCAGCAGCTGGCAGGAAGTCGGGGAGCTGTTTTTT
TRBJ2-7 | TRBV7-7 | - | - | CASSLAATYEQYF | TGTGCCAGCAGCTTAGCGGCTACCTACGAGCAGTACTTC
TRBJ2-1 | TRBV5-4 | - | - | CASSLPAYNEQFF | TGTGCCAGCAGCTTGCCCGCCTACAATGAGCAGTTCTTC
TRBJ2-1 | TRBV5-6 | TRBD2 | - | CASSLRLAAGVPKQFF | TGTGCCAGCAGCTTAAGATTAGCAGCGGGAGTGCCCAAGCAGTTCTTC
TRBJ1-2 | TRBV18 | - | - | CASSPSGMGGYTF | TGTGCCAGCTCACCAAGTGGAATGGGTGGCTACACCTTC
TRBJ2-7 | TRBV6-6 | TRBD1 | - | CASSYRPGQGTEQYF | TGTGCCAGCAGTTACAGGCCGGGACAGGGGACCGAGCAGTACTTC
TRBJ2-7 | TRBV5-1 | - | - | CASSLVLSLGDEQYF | TGCGCCAGCAGCTTGGTGCTGTCCCTGGGGGACGAGCAGTACTTC